This T cell receptor beta chain was recorded in a study of vaccination effects on CD4 cells after COVID-19. Regarding this clone: Its antigen is not identified.

Using immunoSEQ multiplex PCR, the repertoire was profiled, and TCRdb retains in-frame clones only, with some absent. In the table there are tens of thousands of clones, about 78% of which are singletons. Sequencing in the ViraFEST assay came after antigen-specific CD4+ T cells had been expanded with viral peptide pools, which were used to stimulate PBMC. Subsequent to a culture period of about ten days, CD4+ T cells were isolated. The participants, recipients of two vaccine doses, got either BNT162b2 or mRNA-1273. Between the trimmed V and J ends, which lost 6 bases and 4 bases, there was a span of 22 bases. Germline assignment: CDR1 SNHLY and CDR2 FYNNEI. The CDR3 is 17 residues long.

The sequence was collected from a human donor who received a COVID-19 vaccine. The chain carries TRBV2 and TRBJ1-3; D remains unclear. The sequencing here drew on CD4+ T cells from PBMCs cultured with HCoV-OC43 spike peptides, taken after COVID-19 vaccination. Described subset: HCoV-OC43 spike overlapping peptide pool stimulation. The DNA for the CDR3 is TGTGCCAGCAGAAATCCCCCGGGTCTCCGCCCAGGAAACACCATATATTTT. Translated: CASRNPPGLRPGNTIYF.